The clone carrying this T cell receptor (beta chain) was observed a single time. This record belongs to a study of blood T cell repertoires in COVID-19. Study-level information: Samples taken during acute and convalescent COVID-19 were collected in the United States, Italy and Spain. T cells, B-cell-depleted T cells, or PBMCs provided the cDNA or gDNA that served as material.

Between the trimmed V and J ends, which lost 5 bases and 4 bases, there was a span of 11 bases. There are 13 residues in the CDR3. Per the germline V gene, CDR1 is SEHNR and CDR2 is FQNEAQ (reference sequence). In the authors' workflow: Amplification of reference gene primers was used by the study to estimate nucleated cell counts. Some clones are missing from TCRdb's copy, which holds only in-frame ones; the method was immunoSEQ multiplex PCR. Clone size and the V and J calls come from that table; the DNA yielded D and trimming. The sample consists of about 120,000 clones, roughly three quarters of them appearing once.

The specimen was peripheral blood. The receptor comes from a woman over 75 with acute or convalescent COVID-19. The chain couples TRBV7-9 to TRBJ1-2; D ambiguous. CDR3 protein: CASSPPGTYGYTF. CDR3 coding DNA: TGTGCCAGCAGCCCCCCGGGAACCTATGGCTACACCTTC.